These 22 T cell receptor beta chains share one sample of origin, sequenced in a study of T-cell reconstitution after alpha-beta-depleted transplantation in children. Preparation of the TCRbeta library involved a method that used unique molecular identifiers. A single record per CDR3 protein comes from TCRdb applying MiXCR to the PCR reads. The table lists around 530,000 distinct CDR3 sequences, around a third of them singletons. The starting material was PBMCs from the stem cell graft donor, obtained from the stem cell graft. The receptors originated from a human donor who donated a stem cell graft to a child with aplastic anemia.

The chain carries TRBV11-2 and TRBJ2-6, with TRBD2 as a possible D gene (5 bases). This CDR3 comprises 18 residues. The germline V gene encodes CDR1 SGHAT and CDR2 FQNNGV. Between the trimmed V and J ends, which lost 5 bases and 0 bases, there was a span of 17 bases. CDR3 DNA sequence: TGTGCCAGCAGCCCAAGGACTTACCAGTTCTCTGGGGCCAACGTCCTGACTTTC. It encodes CASSPRTYQFSGANVLTF.

As DNA, the CDR3 is TGTGCCAGCTCACCACGGATGCATTTGGTTACAGATACGCAGTATTTT. It is translated as CASSPRMHLVTDTQYF. This rearrangement joins TRBV18 to TRBJ2-3, with D unresolved. CDR3 size: 16 residues. The V and J ends lost 1 base and 3 bases respectively, with 14 bases between them. Germline values: CDR1 KGHSH, CDR2 LQKENI.

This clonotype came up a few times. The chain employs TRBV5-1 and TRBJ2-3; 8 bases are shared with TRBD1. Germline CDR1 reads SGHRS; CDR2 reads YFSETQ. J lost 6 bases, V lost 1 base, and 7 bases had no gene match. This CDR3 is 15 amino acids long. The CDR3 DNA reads TGCGCCAGCAGCTTGCTCCCAGACAGGGGCGATACGCAGTATTTT. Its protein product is CASSLLPDRGDTQYF.

The CDR3 region has the DNA TGTGCCAGCAGCTCGGGGCCGGGACTGAACACTGAAGCTTTCTTT. Translated, it gives CASSSGPGLNTEAFF. The chain is built from TRBV7-2 and TRBJ1-1; the D gene is possibly TRBD1 (5 bases). Germline loops: CDR1 SGHTA, CDR2 FQGNSA. The V end lost 4 bases, the J end lost 0 bases, and 12 bases lay between the germline ends. The CDR3 sequence is 15 residues long.

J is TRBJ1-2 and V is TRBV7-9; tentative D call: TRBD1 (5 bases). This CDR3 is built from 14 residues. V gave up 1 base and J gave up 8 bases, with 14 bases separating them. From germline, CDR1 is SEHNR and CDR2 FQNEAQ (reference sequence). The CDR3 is CASSLEVRGAGYTF. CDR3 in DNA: TGTGCCAGCAGCTTAGAAGTCAGAGGGGCCGGCTACACCTTC.

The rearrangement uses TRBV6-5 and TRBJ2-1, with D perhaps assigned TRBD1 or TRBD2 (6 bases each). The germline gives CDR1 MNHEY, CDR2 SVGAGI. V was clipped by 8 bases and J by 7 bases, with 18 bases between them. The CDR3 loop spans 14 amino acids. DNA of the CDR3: TGTGCCAGCCGTAGGGGGGCCCTAGTGAATGAGCAGTTCTTC. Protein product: CASRRGALVNEQFF.

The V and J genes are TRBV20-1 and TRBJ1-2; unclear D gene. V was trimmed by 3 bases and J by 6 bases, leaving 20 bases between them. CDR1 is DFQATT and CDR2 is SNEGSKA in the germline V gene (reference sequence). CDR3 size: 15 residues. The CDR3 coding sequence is TGCAGTGCTAGCTGGTACGACCTGGGAGGTAATGGCTACACCTTC. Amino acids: CSASWYDLGGNGYTF.

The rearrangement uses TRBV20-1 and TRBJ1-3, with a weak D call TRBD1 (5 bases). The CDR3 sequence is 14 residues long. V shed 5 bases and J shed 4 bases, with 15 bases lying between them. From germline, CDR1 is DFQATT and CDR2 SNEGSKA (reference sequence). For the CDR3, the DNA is TGCAGTGCTCACCTTGGGACTACGGGAAACACCATATATTTT. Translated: CSAHLGTTGNTIYF.

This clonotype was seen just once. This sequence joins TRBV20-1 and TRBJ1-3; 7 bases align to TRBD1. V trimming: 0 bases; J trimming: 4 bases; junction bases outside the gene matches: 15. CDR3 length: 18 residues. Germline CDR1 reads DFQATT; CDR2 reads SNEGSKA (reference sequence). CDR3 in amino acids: CSARDSGRDSSPGNTIYF. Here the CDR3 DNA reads TGCAGTGCTAGAGATAGTGGAAGGGACAGCTCTCCCGGAAACACCATATATTTT.

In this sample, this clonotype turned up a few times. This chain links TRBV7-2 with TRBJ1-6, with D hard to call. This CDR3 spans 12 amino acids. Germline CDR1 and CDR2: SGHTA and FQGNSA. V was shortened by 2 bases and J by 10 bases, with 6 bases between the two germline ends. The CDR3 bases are TGTGCCAGCAGCTTATTGCCCTCACCCCTCCACTTT. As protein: CASSLLPSPLHF. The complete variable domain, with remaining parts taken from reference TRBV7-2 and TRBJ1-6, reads GAGVSQSPSNKVTEKGKDVELRCDPISGHTALYWYRQSLGQGLEFLIYFQGNSAPDKSGLPSDRFSAERTGGSVSTLTIQRTQQEDSAVYLCASSLLPSPLHFGNGTRLTVT.

The chain's CDR3 is CASSGSSTGELFF. CDR3 DNA: TGCGCCAGCAGTGGCTCCAGCACCGGGGAGCTGTTTTTT. The rearrangement joins TRBV10-2 to TRBJ2-2, with D uncertain. Trimming removed 4 bases at V and 4 bases at J, with 7 bases between. This CDR3 is built from 13 residues. CDR1 is WSHSY, CDR2 SAAADI, per germline.

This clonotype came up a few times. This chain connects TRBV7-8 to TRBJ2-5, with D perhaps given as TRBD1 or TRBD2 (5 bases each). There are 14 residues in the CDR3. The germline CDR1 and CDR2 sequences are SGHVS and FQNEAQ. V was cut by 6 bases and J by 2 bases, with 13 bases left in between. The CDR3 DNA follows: TGTGCCAGCAGGTCCCGGGACCGACAAGAGACCCAGTACTTC. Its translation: CASRSRDRQETQYF.

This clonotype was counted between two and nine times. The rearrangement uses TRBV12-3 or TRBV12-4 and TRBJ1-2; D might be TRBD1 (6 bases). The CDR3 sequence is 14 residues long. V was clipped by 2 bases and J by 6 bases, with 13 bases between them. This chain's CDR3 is CASSLMGHVHGYTF. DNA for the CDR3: TGTGCCAGCAGTTTAATGGGACACGTACATGGCTACACCTTC.

CDR3 region: CASCPGLAGGQGGEQFF. CDR3 DNA: TGCGCCAGCTGCCCGGGACTAGCGGGAGGGCAAGGTGGTGAGCAGTTCTTC. This chain connects TRBV5-1 to TRBJ2-1; 16 nucleotides line up with TRBD2. J was trimmed by 9 bases and V by 7 bases; bases with no gene match: 13. The CDR3 has 17 amino acids. CDR1 is SGHRS and CDR2 is YFSETQ in the germline V gene.

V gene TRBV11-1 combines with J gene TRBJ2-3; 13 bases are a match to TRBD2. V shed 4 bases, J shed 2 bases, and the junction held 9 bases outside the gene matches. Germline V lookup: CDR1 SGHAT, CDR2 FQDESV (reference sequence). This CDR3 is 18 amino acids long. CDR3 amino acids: CASSSTGTSGIHTDTQYF. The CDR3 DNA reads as TGTGCCAGCAGCTCCACCGGGACTAGCGGGATCCACACAGATACGCAGTATTTT.

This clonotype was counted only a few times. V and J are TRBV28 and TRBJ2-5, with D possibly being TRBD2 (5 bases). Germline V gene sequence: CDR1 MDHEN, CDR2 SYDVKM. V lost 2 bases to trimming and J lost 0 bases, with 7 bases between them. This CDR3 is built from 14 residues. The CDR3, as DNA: TGTGCCAGCAGTTTAACCGGGAACCAAGAGACCCAGTACTTC. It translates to CASSLTGNQETQYF. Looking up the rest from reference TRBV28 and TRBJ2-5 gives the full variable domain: DVKVTQSSRYLVKRTGEKVFLECVQDMDHENMFWYRQDPGLGLRLIYFSYDVKMKEKGDIPEGYSVSREKKERFSLILESASTNQTSMYLCASSLTGNQETQYFGPGTRLLVL.

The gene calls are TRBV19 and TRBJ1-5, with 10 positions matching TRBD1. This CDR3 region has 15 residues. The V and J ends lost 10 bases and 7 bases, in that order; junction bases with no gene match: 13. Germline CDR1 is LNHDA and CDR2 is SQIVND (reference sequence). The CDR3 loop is CATAPGQGFIQPQHF. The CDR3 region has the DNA TGTGCCACTGCCCCGGGACAGGGGTTTATCCAGCCCCAGCATTTT.

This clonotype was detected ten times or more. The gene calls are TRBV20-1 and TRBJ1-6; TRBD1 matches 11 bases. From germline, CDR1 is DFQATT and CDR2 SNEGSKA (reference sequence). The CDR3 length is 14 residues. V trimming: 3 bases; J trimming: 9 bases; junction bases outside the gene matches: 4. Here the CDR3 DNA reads TGCAGTGCTAGTACCGGGACAGGGGGTTCACCCCTCCACTTT. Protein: CSASTGTGGSPLHF.

As DNA, the CDR3 is TGCAGTGCTAGTCTCTCCTACAATGAGCAGTTCTTC. It yields the protein CSASLSYNEQFF. The gene calls are TRBV20-1 and TRBJ2-1; D is unclear. Per germline, CDR1 DFQATT and CDR2 SNEGSKA (reference sequence). The CDR3 is 12 amino acids. Trimming cost V 3 bases and J 0 bases, with 3 bases left between them.

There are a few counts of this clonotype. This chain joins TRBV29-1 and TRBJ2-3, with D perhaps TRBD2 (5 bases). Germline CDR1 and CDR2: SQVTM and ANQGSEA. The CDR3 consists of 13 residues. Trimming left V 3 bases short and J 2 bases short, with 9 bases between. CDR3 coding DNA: TGCAGCGTTGACTGGGGAGTCACAGATACGCAGTATTTT. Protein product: CSVDWGVTDTQYF.

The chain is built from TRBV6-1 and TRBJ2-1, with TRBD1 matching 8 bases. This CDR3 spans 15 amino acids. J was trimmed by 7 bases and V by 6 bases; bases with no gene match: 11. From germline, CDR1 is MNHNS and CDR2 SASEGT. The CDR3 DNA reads TGTGCCAGCAGAACCGGGACAGGTAGAAGGAATGAGCAGTTCTTC. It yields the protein CASRTGTGRRNEQFF.

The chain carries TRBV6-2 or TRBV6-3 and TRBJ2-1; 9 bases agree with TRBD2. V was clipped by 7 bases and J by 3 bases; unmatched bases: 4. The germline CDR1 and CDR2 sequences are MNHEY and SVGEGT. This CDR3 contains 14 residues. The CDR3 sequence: CASTSAGGYNEQFF. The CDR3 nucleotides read TGTGCCAGCACATCAGCGGGAGGCTACAATGAGCAGTTCTTC.